These T cell receptor beta chains were read from a single sample in a study of shared clonotypes between healthy human individuals. The method was immunoSEQ multiplex PCR; TCRdb's version includes in-frame clones alone and lacks a portion of them. This sample yields roughly 2.6 million clones, of which about 92% are seen a single time; over 0.12% belongs to the top ten. The sample taken for sequencing was naive CD4+ T cells sorted from blood. The receptors here all came from a young man in good health. The CDR3 runs from the conserved cysteine through the conserved F or W. A D gene is named only where the DNA matches it firmly. A row's size may be missing; if present it is once, few, many or a size class.

j_gene	d_gene	abundance	v_gene	CDR3nt	CDR3aa
TRBJ1-4	NA	NA	TRBV5-6	TGTGCCAGCAGCGAAATCACACTACAGGATACCAATGAAAAACTGTTTTTT	CASSEITLQDTNEKLFF
TRBJ2-1	NA	NA	TRBV5-6	TGTGCCAGCAGCTTCGAGACCTACAATGAGCAGTTCTTC	CASSFETYNEQFF
TRBJ1-1	NA	NA	TRBV10-1	TGCGCCCGGGACCGACTGAACACTGAAGCTTTCTTT	CARDRLNTEAFF
TRBJ1-2	NA	NA	TRBV28	TGTGCCAGCAGTTTACCCCAATATGGCTACACCTTC	CASSLPQYGYTF
TRBJ1-4	NA	NA	TRBV6-1	TGTGCCAGCAGGGCCGGGACCCATGAAAAACTGTTTTTT	CASRAGTHEKLFF
TRBJ2-7	NA	few	TRBV19	TGTGCCAGTAGTATGGGGAGAGGCCAAGGGCAGTACTTC	CASSMGRGQGQYF
TRBJ2-5	NA	NA	TRBV6-1	TGTGCCAGCAGTGAAGGGGGTAGGTCGCCCCAGTACTTC	CASSEGGRSPQYF
TRBJ2-3	TRBD2	NA	TRBV5-1	TGCGCCAGCAGCTCCGGGACTAAAGACACAGATACGCAGTATTTT	CASSSGTKDTDTQYF
TRBJ2-3	NA	NA	TRBV18	TGTGCCAGCTCACTTCTGGACAGCACAGATACGCAGTATTTT	CASSLLDSTDTQYF
TRBJ2-2	NA	NA	TRBV2	TGTGCCAGCAGTGAATTGGCCAGCCGCGGGGAGCTGTTTTTT	CASSELASRGELFF
TRBJ2-7	TRBD1	NA	TRBV29-1	TGCAGCGTTGAGGACCGGGACAGGACCTACGAGCAGTACTTC	CSVEDRDRTYEQYF
TRBJ2-7	NA	NA	TRBV6-5	TGTGCCAGCAGTTACCGTGTTGAAGGGACATACGAGCAGTACTTC	CASSYRVEGTYEQYF
TRBJ1-3	TRBD1	NA	TRBV19	TGTGCCAGTAGCAAGGACAGGGGACTCTCTGGAAACACCATATATTTT	CASSKDRGLSGNTIYF
TRBJ2-1	TRBD2	NA	TRBV18	TGTGCCAGCTCACTCGCGGGGGGCTCGACTTACAATGAGCAGTTCTTC	CASSLAGGSTYNEQFF
TRBJ2-7	TRBD1	NA	TRBV5-1	TGCGCCAGCAGCTTTAGACAGGGGGACTCCGGATACTTC	CASSFRQGDSGYF
TRBJ2-5	TRBD2	NA	TRBV7-7	TGTGCTAGCAGCTCCATACTAGCGGGCCAACAAGAGACCCAGTACTTC	CASSSILAGQQETQYF
TRBJ1-6	NA	NA	TRBV18	TGTGCCAGCTCACCACTCGATGCAGGGAATTCACCCCTCCGCTTT	CASSPLDAGNSPLRF
TRBJ2-4	NA	NA	TRBV30	TGTGCCTGGACCGGAAATATAGCCAAAAACATTCAGTACTTC	CAWTGNIAKNIQYF
TRBJ2-7	TRBD2	NA	TRBV12-5	TGTGCTAGTGGTGCTAGCGGGAGATTAGGCGAGCAGTACTTC	CASGASGRLGEQYF
TRBJ1-3	NA	NA	TRBV6-1	TGTGCCAGCATTACCCAGGGTCGCTCTGGGAACACCATATATTTT	CASITQGRSGNTIYF
TRBJ2-7	NA	NA	TRBV6-6	TGTGCCAGCAGCCCCGGGAACTACGAGCAGTACTTC	CASSPGNYEQYF
TRBJ1-5	NA	NA	TRBV19	TGTGCCAGTAGTTGGCGGAATCAGCCCCAGCATTTT	CASSWRNQPQHF
TRBJ2-3	TRBD2	NA	TRBV6-1	TGTGCCAGCAGTTCCCGGGGGGGGCACGGAGATACGCAGTATTTT	CASSSRGGHGDTQYF